This TCR beta chain derives from a study of blood T cell repertoires in COVID-19. Only a few counts were recorded for this clone. TCRdb's table, derived via immunoSEQ multiplex PCR, lists solely in-frame clones and lacks some. There are 150,000 or so clones in the sample; roughly 80% occur only once, and about 3.4% lies in the top ten. There are 14 residues in the CDR3. V lost 3 bases, J lost 7 bases, and 6 bases stayed unmatched. Germline V CDR1 and CDR2: SNHLY, FYNNEI. In Cohort 3, a recovered donor had either two negative PCRs, clearance, or symptom resolution. The sequence came from a woman aged 55-75 years who had recovered from COVID-19. Sequencing was performed on PBMCs or T cells enriched from blood (not recorded which). V is TRBV2 and J is TRBJ2-5, with 9 bases fitting TRBD2. Here the CDR3 DNA reads TGTGCCAGCAGTGACGCTAGCGGGGATGGGACCCAGTACTTC. Encoded protein: CASSDASGDGTQYF.